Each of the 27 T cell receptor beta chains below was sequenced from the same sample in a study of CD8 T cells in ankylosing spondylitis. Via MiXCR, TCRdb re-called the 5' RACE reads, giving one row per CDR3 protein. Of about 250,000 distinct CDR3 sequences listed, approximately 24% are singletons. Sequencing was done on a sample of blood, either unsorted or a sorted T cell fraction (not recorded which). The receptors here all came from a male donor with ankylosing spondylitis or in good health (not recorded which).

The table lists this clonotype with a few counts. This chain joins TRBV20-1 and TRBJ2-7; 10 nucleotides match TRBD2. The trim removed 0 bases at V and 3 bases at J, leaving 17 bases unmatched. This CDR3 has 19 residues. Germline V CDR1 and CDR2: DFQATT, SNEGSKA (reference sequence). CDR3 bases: TGCAGTGCTAGAGATCGGAGAGGGAATAGCGGGGGGTCGGACTACGAGCAGTACTTC. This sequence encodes CSARDRRGNSGGSDYEQYF.

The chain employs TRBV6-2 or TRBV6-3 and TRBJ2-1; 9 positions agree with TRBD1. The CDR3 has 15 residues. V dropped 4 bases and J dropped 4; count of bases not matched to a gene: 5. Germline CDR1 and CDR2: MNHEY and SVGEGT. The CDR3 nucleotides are TGTGCCAGCAGTTTTCGGGACAGGGCTTACAATGAGCAGTTCTTC. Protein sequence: CASSFRDRAYNEQFF.

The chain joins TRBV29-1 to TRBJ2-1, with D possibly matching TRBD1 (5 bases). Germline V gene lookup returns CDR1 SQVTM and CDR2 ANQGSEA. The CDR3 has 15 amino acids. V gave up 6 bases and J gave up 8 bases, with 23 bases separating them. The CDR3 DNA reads TGCAGCGTCTCGAATGGGGCGGCGGTTATGCATGAGCAGTTCTTC. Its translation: CSVSNGAAVMHEQFF.

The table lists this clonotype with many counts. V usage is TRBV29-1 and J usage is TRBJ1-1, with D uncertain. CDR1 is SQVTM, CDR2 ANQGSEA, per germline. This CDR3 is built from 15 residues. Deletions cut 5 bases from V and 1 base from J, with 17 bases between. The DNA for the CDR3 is TGCAGCGTTCACCCCCATCTGAATACGAACACTGAAGCTTTCTTT. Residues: CSVHPHLNTNTEAFF.

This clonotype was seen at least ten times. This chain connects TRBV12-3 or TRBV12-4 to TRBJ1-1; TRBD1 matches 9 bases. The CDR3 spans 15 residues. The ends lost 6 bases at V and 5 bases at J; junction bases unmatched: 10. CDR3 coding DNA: TGTGCCAGCAGAGTACGGGGGACAGGGTCAACTGAAGCTTTCTTT. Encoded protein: CASRVRGTGSTEAFF.

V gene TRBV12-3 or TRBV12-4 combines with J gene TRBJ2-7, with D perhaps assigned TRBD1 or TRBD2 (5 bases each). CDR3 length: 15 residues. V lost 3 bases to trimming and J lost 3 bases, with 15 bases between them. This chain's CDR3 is CASSLRGFGGYEQYF. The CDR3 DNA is TGTGCCAGCAGTTTGAGGGGTTTTGGCGGCTACGAGCAGTACTTC.

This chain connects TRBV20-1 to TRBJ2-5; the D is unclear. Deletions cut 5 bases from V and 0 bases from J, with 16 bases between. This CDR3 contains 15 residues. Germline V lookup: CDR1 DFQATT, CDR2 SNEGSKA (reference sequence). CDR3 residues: CSALALGRNQETQYF. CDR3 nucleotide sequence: TGCAGTGCTTTGGCCCTTGGGCGGAACCAAGAGACCCAGTACTTC.

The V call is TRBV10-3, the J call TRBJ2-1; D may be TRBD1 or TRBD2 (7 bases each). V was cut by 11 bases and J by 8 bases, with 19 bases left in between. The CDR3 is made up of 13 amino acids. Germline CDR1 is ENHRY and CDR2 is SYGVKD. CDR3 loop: CAASGTELDEQFF. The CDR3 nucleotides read TGTGCCGCGAGCGGGACAGAGTTGGATGAGCAGTTCTTC.

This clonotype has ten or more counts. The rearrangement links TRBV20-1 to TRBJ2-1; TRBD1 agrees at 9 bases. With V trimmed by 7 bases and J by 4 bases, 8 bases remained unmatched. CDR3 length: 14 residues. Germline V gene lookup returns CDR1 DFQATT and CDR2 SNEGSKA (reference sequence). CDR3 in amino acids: CSVRGTGYYNEQFF. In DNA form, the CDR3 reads TGCAGTGTCAGGGGGACAGGGTATTACAATGAGCAGTTCTTC.

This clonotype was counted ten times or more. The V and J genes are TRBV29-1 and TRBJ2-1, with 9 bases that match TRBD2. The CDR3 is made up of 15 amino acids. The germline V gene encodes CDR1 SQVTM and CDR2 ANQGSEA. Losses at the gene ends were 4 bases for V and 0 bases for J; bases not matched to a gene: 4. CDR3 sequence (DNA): TGCAGCGTTGGACTTAGCGGGGGCTCCTACAATGAGCAGTTCTTC. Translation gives CSVGLSGGSYNEQFF.

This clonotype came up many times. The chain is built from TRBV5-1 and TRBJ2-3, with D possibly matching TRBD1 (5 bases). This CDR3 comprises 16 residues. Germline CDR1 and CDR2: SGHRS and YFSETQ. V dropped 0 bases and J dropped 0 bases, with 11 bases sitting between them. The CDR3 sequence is CASSLVGQPSTDTQYF. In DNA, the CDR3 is TGCGCCAGCAGCTTGGTGGGGCAGCCTAGCACAGATACGCAGTATTTT.

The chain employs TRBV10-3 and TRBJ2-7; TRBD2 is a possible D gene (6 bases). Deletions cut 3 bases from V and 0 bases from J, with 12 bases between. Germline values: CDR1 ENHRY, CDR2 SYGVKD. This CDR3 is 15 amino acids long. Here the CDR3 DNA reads TGTGCCATCAGTGACCCCGGGACTCCCTCCTACGAGCAGTACTTC. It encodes CAISDPGTPSYEQYF.

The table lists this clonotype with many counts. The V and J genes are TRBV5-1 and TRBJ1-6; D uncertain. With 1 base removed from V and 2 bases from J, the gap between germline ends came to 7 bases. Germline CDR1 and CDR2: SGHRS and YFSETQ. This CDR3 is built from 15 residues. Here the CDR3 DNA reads TGCGCCAGCAGCTTGTGGGAAACCTATAATTCACCCCTCCACTTT. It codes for CASSLWETYNSPLHF.

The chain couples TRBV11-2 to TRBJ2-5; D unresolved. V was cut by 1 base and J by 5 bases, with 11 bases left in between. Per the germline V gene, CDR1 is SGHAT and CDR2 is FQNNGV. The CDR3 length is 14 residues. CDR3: CASSLGPHWETQYF. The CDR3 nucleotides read TGTGCCAGCAGCTTAGGGCCGCACTGGGAGACCCAGTACTTC.

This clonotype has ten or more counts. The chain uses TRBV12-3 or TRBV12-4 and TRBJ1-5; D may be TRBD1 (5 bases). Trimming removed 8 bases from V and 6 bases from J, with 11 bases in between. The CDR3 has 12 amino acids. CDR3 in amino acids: CASGGDSQPQHF. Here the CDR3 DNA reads TGTGCCAGCGGGGGGGATTCTCAGCCCCAGCATTTT.

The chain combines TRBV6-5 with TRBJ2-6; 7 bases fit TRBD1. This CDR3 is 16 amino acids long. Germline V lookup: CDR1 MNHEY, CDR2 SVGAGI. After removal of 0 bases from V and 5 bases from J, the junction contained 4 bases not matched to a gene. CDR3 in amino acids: CASSYSQGRRANVLTF. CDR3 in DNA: TGTGCCAGCAGTTACTCACAGGGGCGACGGGCCAACGTCCTGACTTTC.

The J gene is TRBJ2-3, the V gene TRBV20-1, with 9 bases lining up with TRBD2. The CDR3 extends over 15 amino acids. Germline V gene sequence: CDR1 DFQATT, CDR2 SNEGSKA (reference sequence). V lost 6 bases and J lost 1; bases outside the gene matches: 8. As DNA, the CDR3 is TGCAGTGCCCCCATTCGACTAGCGGGCACAGATACGCAGTATTTT. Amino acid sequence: CSAPIRLAGTDTQYF.

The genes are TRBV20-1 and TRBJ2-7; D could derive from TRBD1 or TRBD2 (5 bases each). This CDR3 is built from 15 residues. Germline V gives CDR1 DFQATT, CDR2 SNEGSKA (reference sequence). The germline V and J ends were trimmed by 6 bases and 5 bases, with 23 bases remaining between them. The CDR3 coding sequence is TGCAGTGCCAACCCCACCGGGACGGGCGGACACGAGCAGTACTTC. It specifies CSANPTGTGGHEQYF.

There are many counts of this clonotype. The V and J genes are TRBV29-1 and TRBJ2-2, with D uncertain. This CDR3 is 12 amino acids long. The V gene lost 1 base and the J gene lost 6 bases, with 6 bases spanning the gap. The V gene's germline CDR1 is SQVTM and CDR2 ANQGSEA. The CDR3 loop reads CSVEAVPGELFF. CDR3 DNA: TGCAGCGTTGAAGCCGTACCCGGGGAGCTGTTTTTT.

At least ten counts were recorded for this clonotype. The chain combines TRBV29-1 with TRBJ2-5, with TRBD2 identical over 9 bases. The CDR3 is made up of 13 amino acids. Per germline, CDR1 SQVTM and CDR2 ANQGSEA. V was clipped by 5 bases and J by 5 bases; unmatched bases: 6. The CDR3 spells CSVPGGGGETQYF. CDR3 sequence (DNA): TGCAGCGTTCCTGGCGGGGGGGGGGAGACCCAGTACTTC.

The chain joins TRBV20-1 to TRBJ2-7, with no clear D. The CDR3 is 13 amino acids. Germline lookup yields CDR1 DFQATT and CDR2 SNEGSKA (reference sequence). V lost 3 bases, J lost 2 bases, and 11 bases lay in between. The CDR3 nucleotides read TGCAGTGCTAGTGACTCCCCTGCCTACGAGCAGTACTTC. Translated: CSASDSPAYEQYF.

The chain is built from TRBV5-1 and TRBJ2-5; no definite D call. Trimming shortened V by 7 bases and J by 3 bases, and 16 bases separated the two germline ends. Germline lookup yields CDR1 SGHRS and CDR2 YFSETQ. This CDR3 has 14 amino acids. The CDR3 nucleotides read TGCGCCAGCTCCTCGGTAGCAGGCAAAGAGACCCAGTACTTC. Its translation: CASSSVAGKETQYF. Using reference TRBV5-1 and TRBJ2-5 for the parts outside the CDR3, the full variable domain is KAGVTQTPRYLIKTRGQQVTLSCSPISGHRSVSWYQQTPGQGLQFLFEYFSETQRNKGNFPGRFSGRQFSNSRSEMNVSTLELGDSALYLCASSSVAGKETQYFGPGTRLLVL.

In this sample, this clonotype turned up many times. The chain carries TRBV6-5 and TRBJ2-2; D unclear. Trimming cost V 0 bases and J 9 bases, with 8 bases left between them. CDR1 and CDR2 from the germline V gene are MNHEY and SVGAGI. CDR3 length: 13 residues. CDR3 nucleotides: TGTGCCAGCAGTTACTCGACGCTGCGGGAGCTGTTTTTT. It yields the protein CASSYSTLRELFF.

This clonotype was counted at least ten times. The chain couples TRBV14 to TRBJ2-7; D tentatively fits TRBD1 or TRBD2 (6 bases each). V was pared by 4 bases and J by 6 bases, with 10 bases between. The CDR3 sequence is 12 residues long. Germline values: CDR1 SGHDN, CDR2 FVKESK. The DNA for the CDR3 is TGTGCCAGCAGCCCCCGGGGGCCCGAGCAGTACTTC. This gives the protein CASSPRGPEQYF.

CDR3 coding DNA: TGTGCCAGCAGTCCCTCCGAGGGGTGGGAGCAGTACTTC. Translating gives CASSPSEGWEQYF. V usage is TRBV6-1 and J usage is TRBJ2-7; either TRBD1 or TRBD2 may supply D (5 bases each). The CDR3 extends over 13 amino acids. Germline loops: CDR1 MNHNS, CDR2 SASEGT. V shed 5 bases and J shed 7 bases, with 15 bases lying between them.

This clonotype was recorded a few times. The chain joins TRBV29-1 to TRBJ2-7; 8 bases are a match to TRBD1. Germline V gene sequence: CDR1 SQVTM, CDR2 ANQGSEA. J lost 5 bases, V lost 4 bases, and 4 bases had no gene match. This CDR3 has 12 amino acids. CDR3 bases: TGCAGCGTTGCCCAGGGGGCCAACGAGCAGTACTTC. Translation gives CSVAQGANEQYF.

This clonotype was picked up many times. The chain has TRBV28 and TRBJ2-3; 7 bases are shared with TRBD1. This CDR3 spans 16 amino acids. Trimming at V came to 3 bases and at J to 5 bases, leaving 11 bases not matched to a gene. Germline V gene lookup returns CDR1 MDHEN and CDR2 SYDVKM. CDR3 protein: CASSFGKGAYEDTQYF. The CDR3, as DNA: TGTGCCAGCAGTTTTGGAAAGGGGGCATACGAAGATACGCAGTATTTT.